This T cell receptor (beta chain) stems from a study of blood T cell repertoires in COVID-19. Study-wide background: Samples came from the United States, Italy and Spain, spanning acute and convalescent COVID-19.

Clones were read by immunoSEQ multiplex PCR, and TCRdb kept only the in-frame ones, dropping some. This table holds tens of thousands of clones, around 92% found once. Germline assignment: CDR1 MDHEN and CDR2 SYDVKM. CDR3 length equals 18 residues. V lost 2 bases to trimming and J lost 0 bases, with 14 bases between them. Sample: peripheral blood. This rearrangement joins TRBV28 to TRBJ1-6, with D possibly TRBD1 on 6 matching bases. The clonotype comes from a middle-aged man with COVID-19, enrolled during active disease. The DNA for the CDR3 is TGTGCCAGCAGTTTAAGCAGGGGATTGGGCTCCTATAATTCACCCCTCCACTTT. It is translated as CASSLSRGLGSYNSPLHF.